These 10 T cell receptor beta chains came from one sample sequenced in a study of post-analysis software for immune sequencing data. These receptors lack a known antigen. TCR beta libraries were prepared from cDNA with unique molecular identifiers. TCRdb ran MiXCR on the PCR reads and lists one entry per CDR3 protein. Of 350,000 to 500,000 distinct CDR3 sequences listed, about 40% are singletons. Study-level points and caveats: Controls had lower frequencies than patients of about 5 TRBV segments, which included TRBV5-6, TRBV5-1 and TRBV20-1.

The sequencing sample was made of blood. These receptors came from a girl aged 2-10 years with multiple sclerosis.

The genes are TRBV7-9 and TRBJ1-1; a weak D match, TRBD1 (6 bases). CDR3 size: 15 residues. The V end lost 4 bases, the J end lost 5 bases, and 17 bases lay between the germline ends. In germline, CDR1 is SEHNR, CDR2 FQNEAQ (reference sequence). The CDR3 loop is CASSSNTGTGTEAFF. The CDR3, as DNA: TGTGCCAGCAGCTCCAATACAGGGACTGGGACTGAAGCTTTCTTT.

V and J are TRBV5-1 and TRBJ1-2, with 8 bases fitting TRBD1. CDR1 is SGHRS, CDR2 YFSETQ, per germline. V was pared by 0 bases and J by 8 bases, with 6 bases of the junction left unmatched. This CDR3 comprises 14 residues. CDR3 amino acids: CASSLDGQGVGYTF. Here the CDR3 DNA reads TGCGCCAGCAGCTTGGACGGACAGGGAGTCGGCTACACCTTC. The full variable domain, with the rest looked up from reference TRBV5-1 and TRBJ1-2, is KAGVTQTPRYLIKTRGQQVTLSCSPISGHRSVSWYQQTPGQGLQFLFEYFSETQRNKGNFPGRFSGRQFSNSRSEMNVSTLELGDSALYLCASSLDGQGVGYTFGSGTRLTVV.

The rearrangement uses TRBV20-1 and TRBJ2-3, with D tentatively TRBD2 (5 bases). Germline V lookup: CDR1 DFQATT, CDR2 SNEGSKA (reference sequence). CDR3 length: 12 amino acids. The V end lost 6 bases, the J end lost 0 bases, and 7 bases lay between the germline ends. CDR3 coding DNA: TGCAGTGCGTGGGAGAGCACAGATACGCAGTATTTT. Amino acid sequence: CSAWESTDTQYF.

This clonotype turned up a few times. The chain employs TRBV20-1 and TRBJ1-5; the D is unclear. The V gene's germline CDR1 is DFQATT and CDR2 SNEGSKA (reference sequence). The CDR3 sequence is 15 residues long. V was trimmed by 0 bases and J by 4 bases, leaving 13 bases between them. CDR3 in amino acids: CSARDGGGQNQPQHF. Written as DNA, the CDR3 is TGCAGTGCTAGAGATGGCGGAGGTCAAAATCAGCCCCAGCATTTT.

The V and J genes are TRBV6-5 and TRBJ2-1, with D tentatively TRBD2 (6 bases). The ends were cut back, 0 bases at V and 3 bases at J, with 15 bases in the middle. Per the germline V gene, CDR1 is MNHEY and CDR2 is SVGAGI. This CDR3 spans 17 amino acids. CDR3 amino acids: CASSYSPTGTHYNEQFF. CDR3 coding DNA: TGTGCCAGCAGTTACTCCCCGACCGGGACTCACTACAATGAGCAGTTCTTC.

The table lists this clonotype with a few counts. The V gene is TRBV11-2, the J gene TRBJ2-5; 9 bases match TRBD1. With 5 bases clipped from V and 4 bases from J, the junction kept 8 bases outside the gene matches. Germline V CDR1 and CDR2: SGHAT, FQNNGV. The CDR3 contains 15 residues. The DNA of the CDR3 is TGTGCCAGCAGCCGAGCCGGGACAGGGACAGAGACCCAGTACTTC. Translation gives CASSRAGTGTETQYF. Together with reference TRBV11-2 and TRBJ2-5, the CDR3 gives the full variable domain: EAGVAQSPRYKIIEKRQSVAFWCNPISGHATLYWYQQILGQGPKLLIQFQNNGVVDDSQLPKDRFSAERLKGVDSTLKIQPAKLEDSAVYLCASSRAGTGTETQYFGPGTRLLVL.

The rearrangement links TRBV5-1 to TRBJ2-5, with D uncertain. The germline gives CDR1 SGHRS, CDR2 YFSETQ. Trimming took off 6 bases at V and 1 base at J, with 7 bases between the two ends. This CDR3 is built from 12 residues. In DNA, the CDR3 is TGCGCCAGCACTCAGCTCCAAGAGACCCAGTACTTC. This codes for CASTQLQETQYF.

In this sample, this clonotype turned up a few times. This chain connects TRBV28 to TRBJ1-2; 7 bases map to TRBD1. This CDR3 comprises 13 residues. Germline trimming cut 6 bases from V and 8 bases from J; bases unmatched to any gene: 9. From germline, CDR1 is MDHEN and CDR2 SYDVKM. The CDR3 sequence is CASSSQGGGGYTF. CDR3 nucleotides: TGTGCCAGCAGCTCCCAGGGGGGGGGCGGCTACACCTTC.

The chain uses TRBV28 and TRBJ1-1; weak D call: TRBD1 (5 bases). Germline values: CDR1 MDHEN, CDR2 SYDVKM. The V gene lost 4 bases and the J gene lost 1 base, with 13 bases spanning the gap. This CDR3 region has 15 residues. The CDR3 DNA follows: TGTGCCAGCAGTTCCCCCTCAACAGGGAACACTGAAGCTTTCTTT. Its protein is CASSSPSTGNTEAFF.

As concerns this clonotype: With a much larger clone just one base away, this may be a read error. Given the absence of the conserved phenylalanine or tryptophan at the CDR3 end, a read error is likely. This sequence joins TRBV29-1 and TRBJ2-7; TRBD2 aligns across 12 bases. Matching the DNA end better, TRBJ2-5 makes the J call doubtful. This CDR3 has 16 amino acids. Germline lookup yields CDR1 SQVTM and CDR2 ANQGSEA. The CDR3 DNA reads TGCAGCGTTGAGAAGAGGACTAGCGGGACCCAAGAGACCCAGTACTGC. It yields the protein CSVEKRTSGTQETQYC.